The present TCR beta chain was sequenced within a study of shared clonotypes between healthy human individuals. Study-wide points: Richness estimates generally favored naive over memory subsets. The sharing of around 5% of naive CD4 clonotypes was seen across a handful of donors. Non-shared clonotypes showed lower generation probabilities than clonotypes common to all four donors. Clonotype sharing across donors was expected to vary with sequencing depth.

Notes on this clone: What it binds is unknown.

Profiling relied on immunoSEQ multiplex PCR, and the TCRdb table lists in-frame clones only, not all of them. The table shows about 2.3 million clones, with over 85% occurring only once. The V and J ends lost 5 bases and 6 bases respectively, with 12 bases between them. CDR1 and CDR2 (germline): SGHRS, YFSETQ. The CDR3 is made up of 13 amino acids. The receptor's source is a man aged 18-30 years in good health. Some clones in this sample may be carry-over from other donors' samples. Sequencing used naive CD4+ T cells from PBMCs. Subset given: CD45RA+ positively selected. The chain has TRBV5-1 and TRBJ2-4; a weak D match, TRBD2 (5 bases). CDR3 coding DNA: TGCGCCAGCAGTGAGGGAGTGGGAAACATTCAGTACTTC. This codes for CASSEGVGNIQYF.